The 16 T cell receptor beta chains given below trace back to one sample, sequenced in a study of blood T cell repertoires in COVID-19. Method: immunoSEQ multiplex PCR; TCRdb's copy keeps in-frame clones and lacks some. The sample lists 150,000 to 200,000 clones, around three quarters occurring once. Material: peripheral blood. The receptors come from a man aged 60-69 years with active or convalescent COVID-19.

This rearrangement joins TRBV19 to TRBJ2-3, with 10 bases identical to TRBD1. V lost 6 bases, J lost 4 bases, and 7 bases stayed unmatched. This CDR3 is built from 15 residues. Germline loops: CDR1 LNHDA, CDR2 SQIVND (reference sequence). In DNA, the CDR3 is TGTGCCAGTAGCCCTACCGGGACAGGGGCAGATACGCAGTATTTT. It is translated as CASSPTGTGADTQYF.

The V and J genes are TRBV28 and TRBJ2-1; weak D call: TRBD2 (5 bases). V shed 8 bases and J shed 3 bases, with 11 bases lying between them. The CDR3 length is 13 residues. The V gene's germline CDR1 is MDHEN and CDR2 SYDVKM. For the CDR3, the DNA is TGTGCCAGCGGAGCCAGCGGCTACAATGAGCAGTTCTTC. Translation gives CASGASGYNEQFF. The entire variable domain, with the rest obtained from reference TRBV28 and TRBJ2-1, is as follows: DVKVTQSSRYLVKRTGEKVFLECVQDMDHENMFWYRQDPGLGLRLIYFSYDVKMKEKGDIPEGYSVSREKKERFSLILESASTNQTSMYLCASGASGYNEQFFGPGTRLTVL.

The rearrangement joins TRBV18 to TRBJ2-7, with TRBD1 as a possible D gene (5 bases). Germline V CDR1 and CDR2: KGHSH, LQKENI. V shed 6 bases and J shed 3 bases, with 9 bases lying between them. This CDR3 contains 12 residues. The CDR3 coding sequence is TGTGCCAGCTCGAAGGGGATCTACGAGCAGTACTTC. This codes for CASSKGIYEQYF.

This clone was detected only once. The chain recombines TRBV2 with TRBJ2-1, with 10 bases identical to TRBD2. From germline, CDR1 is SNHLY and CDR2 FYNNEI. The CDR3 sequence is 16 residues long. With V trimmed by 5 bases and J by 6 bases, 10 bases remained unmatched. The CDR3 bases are TGTGCCAGCAGTTCCGCCCTAGCGGGAGTCCCCAATGAGCAGTTCTTC. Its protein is CASSSALAGVPNEQFF.

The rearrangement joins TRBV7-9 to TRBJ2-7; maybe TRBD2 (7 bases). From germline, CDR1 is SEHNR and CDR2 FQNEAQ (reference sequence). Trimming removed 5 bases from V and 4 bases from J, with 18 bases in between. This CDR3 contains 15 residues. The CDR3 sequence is CASSPIEGGAYEQYF. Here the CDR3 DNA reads TGTGCCAGCAGCCCCATAGAAGGGGGGGCTTACGAGCAGTACTTC. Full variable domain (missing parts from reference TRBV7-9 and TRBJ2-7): DTGVSQNPRHKITKRGQNVTFRCDPISEHNRLYWYRQTLGQGPEFLTYFQNEAQLEKSRLLSDRFSAERPKGSFSTLEIQRTEQGDSAMYLCASSPIEGGAYEQYFGPGTRLTVT.

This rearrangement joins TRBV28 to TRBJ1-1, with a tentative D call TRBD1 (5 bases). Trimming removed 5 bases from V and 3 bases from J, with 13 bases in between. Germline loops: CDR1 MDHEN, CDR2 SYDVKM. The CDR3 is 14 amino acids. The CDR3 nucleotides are TGTGCCAGCAGTCCCCACAGGAGGGACACTGAAGCTTTCTTT. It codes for CASSPHRRDTEAFF. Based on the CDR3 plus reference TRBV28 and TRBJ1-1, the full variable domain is DVKVTQSSRYLVKRTGEKVFLECVQDMDHENMFWYRQDPGLGLRLIYFSYDVKMKEKGDIPEGYSVSREKKERFSLILESASTNQTSMYLCASSPHRRDTEAFFGQGTRLTVV.

CDR3 region: CASSPSGGQPYGYTF. The CDR3, as DNA: TGTGCCAGCTCACCATCAGGGGGACAACCCTATGGCTACACCTTC. V usage is TRBV18 and J usage is TRBJ1-2, with TRBD1 matching over 7 bases. This CDR3 has 15 amino acids. With 2 bases clipped from V and 4 bases from J, the junction kept 7 bases outside the gene matches. From germline, CDR1 is KGHSH and CDR2 LQKENI.

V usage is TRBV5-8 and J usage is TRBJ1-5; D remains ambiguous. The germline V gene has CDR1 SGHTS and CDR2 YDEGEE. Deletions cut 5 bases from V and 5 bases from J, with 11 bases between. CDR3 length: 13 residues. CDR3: CASSLRSYQPQHF. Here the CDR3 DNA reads TGTGCCAGCAGTCTCAGGTCGTATCAGCCCCAGCATTTT.

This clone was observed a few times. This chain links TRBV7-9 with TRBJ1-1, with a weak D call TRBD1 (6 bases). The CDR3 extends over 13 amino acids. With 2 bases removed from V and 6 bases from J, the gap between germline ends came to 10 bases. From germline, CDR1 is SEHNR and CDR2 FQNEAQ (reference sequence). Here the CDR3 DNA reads TGTGCCAGCAGCTTAATGGGGGCGGCTGAAGCTTTCTTT. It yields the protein CASSLMGAAEAFF.

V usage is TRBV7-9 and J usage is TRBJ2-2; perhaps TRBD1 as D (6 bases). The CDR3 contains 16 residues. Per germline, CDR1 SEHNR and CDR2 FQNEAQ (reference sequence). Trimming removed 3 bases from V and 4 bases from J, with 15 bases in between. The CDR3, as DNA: TGTGCCAGCAGCTTCCTGGTAGGGGGAAGCACCGGGGAGCTGTTTTTT. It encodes CASSFLVGGSTGELFF.

The CDR3: CASSQVSQTAYPYEQYF. The CDR3 DNA follows: TGCGCCAGCAGCCAAGTGTCGCAGACAGCCTACCCCTACGAGCAGTACTTC. V usage is TRBV4-1 and J usage is TRBJ2-7; possible D gene TRBD1, 5 bases. Trimming stripped 1 base from V and 2 bases from J, with 18 bases between. The V gene's germline CDR1 is MGHRA and CDR2 YSYEKL. The CDR3 consists of 17 residues.

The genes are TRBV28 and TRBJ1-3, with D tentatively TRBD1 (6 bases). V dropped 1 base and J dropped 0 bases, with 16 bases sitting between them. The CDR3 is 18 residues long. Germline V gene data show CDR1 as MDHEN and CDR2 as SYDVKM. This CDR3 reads CASSLFSPGGPSGNTIYF. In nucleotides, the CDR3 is TGTGCCAGCAGTTTATTCTCCCCGGGGGGCCCCTCTGGAAACACCATATATTTT.

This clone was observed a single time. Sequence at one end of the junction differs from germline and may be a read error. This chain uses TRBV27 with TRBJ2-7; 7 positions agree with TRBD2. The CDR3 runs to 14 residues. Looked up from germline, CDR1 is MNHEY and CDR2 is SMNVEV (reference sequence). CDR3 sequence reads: CASSLSRGSYEQYF. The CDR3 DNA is TGTGCCAGCAGTCTATCCCGCGGGAGCTACGAGCAGTACTTC.

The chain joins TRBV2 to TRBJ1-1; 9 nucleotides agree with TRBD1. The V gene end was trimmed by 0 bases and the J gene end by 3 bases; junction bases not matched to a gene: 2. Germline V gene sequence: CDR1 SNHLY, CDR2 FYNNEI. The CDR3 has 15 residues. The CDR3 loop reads CASSEAGDRDTEAFF. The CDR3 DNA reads TGTGCCAGCAGTGAAGCGGGGGACAGGGACACTGAAGCTTTCTTT.

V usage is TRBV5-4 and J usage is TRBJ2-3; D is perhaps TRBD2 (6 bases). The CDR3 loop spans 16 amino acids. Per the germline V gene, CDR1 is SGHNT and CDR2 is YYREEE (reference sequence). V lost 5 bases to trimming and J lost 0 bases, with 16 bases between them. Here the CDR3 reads CASRRDVGGSTDTQYF. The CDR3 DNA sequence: TGTGCCAGCAGGAGGGATGTGGGAGGAAGCACAGATACGCAGTATTTT.

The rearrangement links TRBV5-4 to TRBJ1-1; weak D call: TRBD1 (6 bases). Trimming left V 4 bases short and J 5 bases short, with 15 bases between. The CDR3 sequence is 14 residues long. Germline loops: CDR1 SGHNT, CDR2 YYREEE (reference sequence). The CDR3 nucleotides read TGTGCCAGCAGCCCTACCAGTGACAGGACTGAAGCTTTCTTT. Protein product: CASSPTSDRTEAFF.